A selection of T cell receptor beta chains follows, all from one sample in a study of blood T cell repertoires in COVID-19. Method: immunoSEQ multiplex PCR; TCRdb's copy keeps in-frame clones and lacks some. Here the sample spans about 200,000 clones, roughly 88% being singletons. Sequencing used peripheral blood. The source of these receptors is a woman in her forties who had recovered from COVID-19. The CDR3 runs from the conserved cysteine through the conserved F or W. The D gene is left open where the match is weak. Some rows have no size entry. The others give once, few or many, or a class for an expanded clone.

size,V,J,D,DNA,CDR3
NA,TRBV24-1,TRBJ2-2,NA,TGTGCCACCAGTGATCCGAGGACAGGGAGGGACACCGGGGAGCTGTTTTTT,CATSDPRTGRDTGELFF
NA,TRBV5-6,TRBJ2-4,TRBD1,TGTGCCAGCAGCTTCCCGACAGGGGTCACAAACATTCAGTACTTC,CASSFPTGVTNIQYF
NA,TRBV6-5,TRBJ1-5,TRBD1,TGTGCCAGCAGTTACTACAGGGGCGGTGGGCCCCAGCATTTT,CASSYYRGGGPQHF
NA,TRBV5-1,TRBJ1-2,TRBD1,TGCGCCAGCAGCTTGGCGTGGGGAACTTCGCCGAGCAGGGGGAACGACTATGGCTACACCTTC,CASSLAWGTSPSRGNDYGYTF
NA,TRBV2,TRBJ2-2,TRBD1,TGTGCCAGCAGGGGACAAGGGGGCTCCGGGGAGCTGTTTTTT,CASRGQGGSGELFF
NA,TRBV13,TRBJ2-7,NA,TGTGCCAGCAGCTTAGTTACCTACGAGCAGTACTTC,CASSLVTYEQYF
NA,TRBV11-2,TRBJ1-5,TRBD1,TGTGCCAGCAGCTTAGGGACAGGAGGCAATCAGCCCCAGCATTTT,CASSLGTGGNQPQHF
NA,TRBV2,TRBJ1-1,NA,TGTGCCAGCTTGGCTAGCATCAGTTCCACTGAAGCTTTCTTT,CASLASISSTEAFF
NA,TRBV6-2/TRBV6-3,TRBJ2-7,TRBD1,TGTGCCAGCCGCCCCGGGACAGGCCGCTACGAGCAGTACTTC,CASRPGTGRYEQYF
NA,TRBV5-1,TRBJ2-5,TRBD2,TGCGCCAGCAGCCTAGGGACTAGCGGGTTGAGGGGGCAAGAGACCCAGTACTTC,CASSLGTSGLRGQETQYF
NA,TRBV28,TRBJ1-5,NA,TGTGCCAGCAGTTTGCGGGGAGGTCAGCCCCAGCATTTT,CASSLRGGQPQHF
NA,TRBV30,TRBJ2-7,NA,TGTGCCTGGTTTTCGGAAACTACGTACGAGCAGTACTTC,CAWFSETTYEQYF
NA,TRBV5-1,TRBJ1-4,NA,TGCGCCAGCAGCTTTAGGGGATTAACTAATGAAAAACTGTTTTTT,CASSFRGLTNEKLFF
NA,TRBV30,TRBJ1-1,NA,TGTGCCTGGAGTGTACAGCGGACAGCATTGTTTACTGAAGCTTTCTTT,CAWSVQRTALFTEAFF
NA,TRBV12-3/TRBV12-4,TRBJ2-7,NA,TGTGCCAGCAGTTTGCGTGGGAGCTACGAGCAGTACTTC,CASSLRGSYEQYF
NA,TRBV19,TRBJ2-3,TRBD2,TGTGCCAGTAGTAGAGGACTAGCGGACACAGATACGCAGTATTTT,CASSRGLADTDTQYF
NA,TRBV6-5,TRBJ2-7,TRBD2,TGTGCCAGCAGGATAGCGGGAGGGCCCATTTACGAGCAGTACTTC,CASRIAGGPIYEQYF
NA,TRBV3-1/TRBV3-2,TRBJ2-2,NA,TGTGCCAGCAGCCGGGAGTCACGGGGTGGCGGGGAGCTGTTTTTT,CASSRESRGGGELFF
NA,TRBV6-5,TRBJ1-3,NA,TGTGCCAGCAGTTACGGGAGGTCCTCTGGAAACACCATATATTTT,CASSYGRSSGNTIYF
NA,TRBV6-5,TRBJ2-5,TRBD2,TGTGCCAGCAGGCCAAGGGGGACTAGCGGCGAGACCCAGTACTTC,CASRPRGTSGETQYF
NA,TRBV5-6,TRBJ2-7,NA,TGTGCCAGCAGCCGCCTACGGGGTGACGAGCAGTACTTC,CASSRLRGDEQYF
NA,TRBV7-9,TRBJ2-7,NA,TGTGCCAGCAGCTTAGTGGCGGGCGAGCAGTACTTC,CASSLVAGEQYF
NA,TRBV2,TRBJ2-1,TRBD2,TGTGCCAGCAGTGAAAGCGGGGAATTCAATGAGCAGTTCTTC,CASSESGEFNEQFF
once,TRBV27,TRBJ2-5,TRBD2,TGTGCCAGCAGTTTATTGAGGGCTAGCGGGAGTATAGAGACCCAGTACTTC,CASSLLRASGSIETQYF
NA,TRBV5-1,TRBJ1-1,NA,TGCGCCAGCAGCCCCAGCGGAGGCTCGAGCACTGAAGCTTTCTTT,CASSPSGGSSTEAFF
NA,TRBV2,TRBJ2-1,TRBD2,TGTGCCAGCAGACCGGGACTAGCTGGGGGATACAATGAGCAGTTCTTC,CASRPGLAGGYNEQFF
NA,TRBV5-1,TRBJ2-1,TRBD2,TGCGCCAGCCGAGCTAGCGGACCCTACAATGAGCAGTTCTTC,CASRASGPYNEQFF
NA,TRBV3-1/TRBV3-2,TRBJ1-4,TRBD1,TGTGCCAGCAGCCTGTCCGGGACAGGTAATGAAAAACTGTTTTTT,CASSLSGTGNEKLFF
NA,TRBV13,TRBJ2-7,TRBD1,TGTGCCAGCAGCCTCACCACAGGGGTGGAGCAGTACTTC,CASSLTTGVEQYF
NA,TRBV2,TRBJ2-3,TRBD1,TGTGCCAGCAGTGAATGGGACAGGGGCACAGATACGCAGTATTTT,CASSEWDRGTDTQYF
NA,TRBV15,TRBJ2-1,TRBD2,TGTGCCACCAGCAGAGATCAACTAGCGGGCCACGAGCAGTTCTTC,CATSRDQLAGHEQFF
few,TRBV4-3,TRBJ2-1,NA,TGCGCCAGCAGCCAAGATGTGGCGGGTAGGCCCTACAATGAGCAGTTCTTC,CASSQDVAGRPYNEQFF
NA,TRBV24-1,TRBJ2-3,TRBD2,TGTGCCACCAGTGATGGACGACTAGCGGGAGTATCCGATACGCAGTATTTT,CATSDGRLAGVSDTQYF
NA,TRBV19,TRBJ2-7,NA,TGTGCCAGTAGTAAGGCGTGGGGCTCCTTTAGCGAGCAGTACTTC,CASSKAWGSFSEQYF
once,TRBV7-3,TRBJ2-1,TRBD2,TGTGCCAGCAGCTTGACGGGAGGTGGGTACAATGAGCAGTTCTTC,CASSLTGGGYNEQFF